The next 27 T cell receptor beta chains were all read from a single sample in a study of STAT3 mutations in large granular lymphocyte leukemia. Study outcomes and limitations: At least one immunodominant TCR beta clonotype appeared in every T-cell large granular lymphocyte leukemia patient.

Their antigens remain unidentified. The table came from immunoSEQ multiplex PCR; TCRdb's copy has only in-frame clones and leaves some out. The data hold fewer than 11,000 clones, with about 55% observed a single time. The sequenced sample consisted of peripheral blood mononuclear cells. All receptors derive from a boy aged 10-17 years with T-cell large granular lymphocyte leukemia. Some clones in this sample may be carry-over from other donors' samples.

This clone was seen only a few times. The chain uses TRBV6-1 and TRBJ1-6, with D hard to call. Germline V gives CDR1 MNHNS, CDR2 SASEGT. V lost 1 base, J lost 4 bases, and 2 bases lay in between. The CDR3 is made up of 13 amino acids. The CDR3 is CASSEGYNSPLHF. Here the CDR3 DNA reads TGTGCCAGCAGTGAAGGTTATAATTCACCCCTCCACTTT.

The chain carries TRBV5-1 and TRBJ1-1; 7 nucleotides align to TRBD1. The CDR3 runs to 13 residues. With 4 bases clipped from V and 7 bases from J, the junction kept 7 bases outside the gene matches. Looked up from germline, CDR1 is SGHRS and CDR2 is YFSETQ. The CDR3 loop reads CASSQGTALEAFF. CDR3 DNA: TGCGCCAGCAGCCAAGGGACAGCCCTTGAAGCTTTCTTT.

The CDR3 DNA reads as TGCGCCAGCAGCTTGGGTTCTTCCTACAATGAGCAGTTCTTC. Translation gives CASSLGSSYNEQFF. The genes are TRBV5-1 and TRBJ2-1; D remains unclear. This CDR3 has 14 residues. The germline V and J ends were trimmed by 0 bases and 1 base, with 5 bases remaining between them. Germline CDR1 SGHRS, CDR2 YFSETQ.

This chain links TRBV29-1 with TRBJ2-4; 7 bases match TRBD2. V dropped 6 bases and J dropped 5; count of bases not matched to a gene: 10. Germline V gene sequence: CDR1 SQVTM, CDR2 ANQGSEA. The CDR3 extends over 14 amino acids. For the CDR3, the DNA is TGCAGCGTCACTGATCGGGGGGTTCAAAACATTCAGTACTTC. Residues: CSVTDRGVQNIQYF.

This clone appeared once. The chain is built from TRBV15 and TRBJ1-5; D remains ambiguous. The V gene lost 5 bases and the J gene lost 4 bases, with 6 bases spanning the gap. The germline gives CDR1 LNHNV, CDR2 YYDKDF (reference sequence). The CDR3 sequence is 12 residues long. The CDR3 loop is CATSLGNQPQHF. CDR3 coding DNA: TGTGCCACCAGCTTGGGAAATCAGCCCCAGCATTTT.

The chain recombines TRBV10-3 with TRBJ2-2, with D perhaps TRBD1 (6 bases). The germline CDR1 and CDR2 sequences are ENHRY and SYGVKD. The V and J ends lost 3 bases and 7 bases respectively, with 12 bases between them. This CDR3 spans 14 amino acids. The CDR3 bases are TGTGCCATCAGTGACCCTGGGGGCGGCGGGGAGCTGTTTTTT. It codes for CAISDPGGGGELFF.

This chain uses TRBV30 with TRBJ2-5; maybe TRBD1 (5 bases). V was trimmed by 2 bases and J by 5 bases, leaving 12 bases between them. The length of the CDR3 is 13 residues. The germline gives CDR1 GTSNPN, CDR2 SVGIG (reference sequence). CDR3 nucleotide sequence: TGTGCCTGGAGTCTCATGGGGCCGGAGACCCAGTACTTC. Protein sequence: CAWSLMGPETQYF.

The genes are TRBV13 and TRBJ2-1; D gene ambiguous. Germline assignment: CDR1 PRHDT and CDR2 FYEKMQ (reference sequence). The germline V and J ends were trimmed by 5 bases and 0 bases, with 11 bases remaining between them. CDR3 size: 15 residues. The CDR3 protein is CASSAFVSSYNEQFF. As DNA, the CDR3 is TGTGCCAGCAGCGCCTTTGTCAGCTCCTACAATGAGCAGTTCTTC. The full variable domain, in which reference TRBV13 and TRBJ2-1 provide the parts outside the CDR3, is AAGVIQSPRHLIKEKRETATLKCYPIPRHDTVYWYQQGPGQDPQFLISFYEKMQSDKGSIPDRFSAQQFSDYHSELNMSSLELGDSALYFCASSAFVSSYNEQFFGPGTRLTVL.

This clone has a single count. CDR3 sequence reads: CASSLFQYEQFF. CDR3 DNA: TGTGCCAGCAGCCTCTTCCAGTATGAGCAGTTCTTC. The J gene is TRBJ2-1, the V gene TRBV25-1; D ambiguous. CDR3 length: 12 residues. In germline, CDR1 is MGHDK, CDR2 SYGVNS. V lost 6 bases, J lost 8 bases, and 11 bases lay in between.

This clone was seen a few times. The chain combines TRBV5-4 with TRBJ2-3, with 7 bases lining up with TRBD2. Germline CDR1 reads SGHNT; CDR2 reads YYREEE (reference sequence). The length of the CDR3 is 16 residues. V shed 4 bases, J shed 3 bases, and the junction held 11 bases outside the gene matches. Here the CDR3 reads CASSPGLEASTDTQYF. The CDR3 coding sequence is TGTGCCAGCAGCCCCGGACTAGAAGCGAGTACAGATACGCAGTATTTT.

The gene calls are TRBV2 and TRBJ2-7; the D gene is possibly TRBD1 (6 bases). Looked up from germline, CDR1 is SNHLY and CDR2 is FYNNEI. CDR3 length: 14 amino acids. Trimming stripped 6 bases from V and 7 bases from J, with 19 bases between. In DNA form, the CDR3 reads TGTGCCAGCAGAAAGGGGGTCAAGTCGTGGGAGCAGTACTTC. This translates into CASRKGVKSWEQYF.

The chain recombines TRBV5-1 with TRBJ2-7; TRBD1 matches at 7 bases. Germline V gives CDR1 SGHRS, CDR2 YFSETQ. V lost 4 bases to trimming and J lost 0 bases; unmatched junction nucleotides: 7. This CDR3 contains 15 residues. The CDR3 spells CASSMRGQASYEQYF. CDR3 nucleotides: TGCGCCAGCAGCATGCGCGGACAGGCCTCCTACGAGCAGTACTTC.

This clone was detected a few times. The V gene is TRBV5-1, the J gene TRBJ1-2; possible D gene TRBD1, 5 bases. Germline V gives CDR1 SGHRS, CDR2 YFSETQ. The CDR3 covers 15 residues. The V end was cut by 0 bases, the J end by 4 bases, with 13 bases between. Written as DNA, the CDR3 is TGCGCCAGCAGCTTGGGCCAGGGCCCCTCCTATGGCTACACCTTC. Protein sequence: CASSLGQGPSYGYTF.

The genes are TRBV9 and TRBJ1-5; D call uncertain. This CDR3 spans 13 amino acids. Trimming took off 7 bases at V and 3 bases at J, with 11 bases between the two ends. The germline V gene has CDR1 SGDLS and CDR2 YYNGEE. CDR3 in DNA: TGTGCCAGCGGCAGACGCCCCAATCAGCCCCAGCATTTT. This codes for CASGRRPNQPQHF.

This chain links TRBV5-1 with TRBJ2-3; 13 nucleotides line up with TRBD2. After removal of 3 bases from V and 5 bases from J, the junction contained 0 bases not matched to a gene. This CDR3 contains 14 residues. From germline, CDR1 is SGHRS and CDR2 YFSETQ. The CDR3 loop is CASSWTSGRDTQYF. As DNA, the CDR3 is TGCGCCAGCAGCTGGACTAGCGGGAGAGATACGCAGTATTTT.

V is TRBV5-4 and J is TRBJ2-5; 9 positions agree with TRBD1. This CDR3 has 14 residues. Germline V CDR1 and CDR2: SGHNT, YYREEE (reference sequence). With V trimmed by 3 bases and J by 4 bases, 4 bases remained unmatched. Here the CDR3 reads CASSSQGAGETQYF. DNA of the CDR3: TGTGCCAGCAGCTCACAGGGGGCGGGAGAGACCCAGTACTTC.

The rearrangement joins TRBV5-4 to TRBJ2-1, with 9 positions matching TRBD2. V was pared by 4 bases and J by 2 bases, with 1 base of the junction left unmatched. The CDR3 length is 14 residues. Germline CDR1 is SGHNT and CDR2 is YYREEE (reference sequence). The CDR3 sequence is CASSIAGAYNEQFF. The CDR3 DNA reads as TGTGCCAGCAGCATAGCGGGAGCCTACAATGAGCAGTTCTTC.

V and J are TRBV29-1 and TRBJ2-3; D is undetermined. Germline V gene data show CDR1 as SQVTM and CDR2 as ANQGSEA. The CDR3 is 12 amino acids. Deletions cut 4 bases from V and 0 bases from J, with 5 bases between. The CDR3 DNA sequence: TGCAGCGTTGTTAAGAGCACAGATACGCAGTATTTT. Its translation is CSVVKSTDTQYF.

This clone was detected only a few times. The chain combines TRBV25-1 with TRBJ1-1; D might be TRBD1 (6 bases). The V gene's germline CDR1 is MGHDK and CDR2 SYGVNS. V lost 3 bases and J lost 4, with 24 bases in between. The CDR3 runs to 18 residues. In nucleotides, the CDR3 is TGTGCCAGCAGTGATTGGGAGAGGGACACCTCTCTTTTCACTGAAGCTTTCTTT. Its translation: CASSDWERDTSLFTEAFF.

The rearrangement joins TRBV5-1 to TRBJ2-1; D call uncertain. This CDR3 is built from 13 residues. Germline CDR1 and CDR2: SGHRS and YFSETQ. Trimming removed 0 bases at V and 6 bases at J, with 7 bases between. CDR3 bases: TGCGCCAGCAGCTTGGTAGGGTCCAATGAGCAGTTCTTC. It encodes CASSLVGSNEQFF. The full variable domain, in which reference TRBV5-1 and TRBJ2-1 provide the parts outside the CDR3, is KAGVTQTPRYLIKTRGQQVTLSCSPISGHRSVSWYQQTPGQGLQFLFEYFSETQRNKGNFPGRFSGRQFSNSRSEMNVSTLELGDSALYLCASSLVGSNEQFFGPGTRLTVL.

The J gene is TRBJ2-1, the V gene TRBV18; 7 bases fit TRBD1. Germline V gene lookup returns CDR1 KGHSH and CDR2 LQKENI. The CDR3 loop spans 13 amino acids. The V and J ends lost 0 bases and 14 bases, in that order; junction bases with no gene match: 7. The CDR3, as DNA: TGTGCCAGCTCACCACCAGCTACAGGGGAAGAGTTCTTC. Amino acids: CASSPPATGEEFF.

The chain uses TRBV7-9 and TRBJ1-4, with 12 bases fitting TRBD1. Germline assignment: CDR1 SEHNR and CDR2 FQNEAQ (reference sequence). The CDR3 sequence is 16 residues long. Unmatched junction bases numbered 4, after V lost 5 bases and J lost 3 bases. This CDR3 reads CASSPGQGAANEKLFF. DNA for the CDR3: TGTGCCAGCAGCCCGGGACAGGGGGCGGCTAATGAAAAACTGTTTTTT. Full variable domain (missing parts from reference TRBV7-9 and TRBJ1-4): DTGVSQNPRHKITKRGQNVTFRCDPISEHNRLYWYRQTLGQGPEFLTYFQNEAQLEKSRLLSDRFSAERPKGSFSTLEIQRTEQGDSAMYLCASSPGQGAANEKLFFGSGTQLSVL.

V gene TRBV18 combines with J gene TRBJ1-2; TRBD1 matches at 10 bases. CDR1 KGHSH and CDR2 LQKENI come from the germline V gene. This CDR3 region has 15 residues. V lost 3 bases to trimming and J lost 6 bases; unmatched junction nucleotides: 7. CDR3 in DNA: TGTGCCAGCTCACCCCAAAGACAGGGGGCGGATGGCTACACCTTC. This sequence encodes CASSPQRQGADGYTF.

The chain carries TRBV29-1 and TRBJ1-1; no firm D call. CDR1 is SQVTM and CDR2 is ANQGSEA in the germline V gene. CDR3 length equals 12 residues. V was clipped by 6 bases and J by 4 bases, with 12 bases between them. For the CDR3, the DNA is TGCAGCGTCGCCCTGTGGGTCACTGAAGCTTTCTTT. It encodes CSVALWVTEAFF.

The genes are TRBV4-2 and TRBJ2-2; no reliable D call. The CDR3 sequence is 16 residues long. Germline CDR1 reads LGHNA; CDR2 reads YNFKEQ. V dropped 0 bases and J dropped 6 bases, with 14 bases sitting between them. In nucleotides, the CDR3 is TGTGCCAGCAGCCAAGAGGTCCCGGCTTGGGCCGGGGAGCTGTTTTTT. This sequence encodes CASSQEVPAWAGELFF.

The chain couples TRBV7-9 to TRBJ2-7, with a possible D match to TRBD2 (6 bases). Per germline, CDR1 SEHNR and CDR2 FQNEAQ (reference sequence). The CDR3 has 12 amino acids. Trimming took 7 bases from V and 4 from J, leaving 11 bases between them. DNA of the CDR3: TGTGCCAGCACCGGAGGAGGGTACGAGCAGTACTTC. As protein: CASTGGGYEQYF.

V gene TRBV27 combines with J gene TRBJ1-1; 7 nucleotides agree with TRBD1. Losses at the gene ends were 6 bases for V and 6 bases for J; bases not matched to a gene: 10. The length of the CDR3 is 14 residues. Looked up from germline, CDR1 is MNHEY and CDR2 is SMNVEV (reference sequence). CDR3 sequence (DNA): TGTGCCAGCAGGCCGACAGGGACAAGCGCTGAAGCTTTCTTT. It translates to CASRPTGTSAEAFF.